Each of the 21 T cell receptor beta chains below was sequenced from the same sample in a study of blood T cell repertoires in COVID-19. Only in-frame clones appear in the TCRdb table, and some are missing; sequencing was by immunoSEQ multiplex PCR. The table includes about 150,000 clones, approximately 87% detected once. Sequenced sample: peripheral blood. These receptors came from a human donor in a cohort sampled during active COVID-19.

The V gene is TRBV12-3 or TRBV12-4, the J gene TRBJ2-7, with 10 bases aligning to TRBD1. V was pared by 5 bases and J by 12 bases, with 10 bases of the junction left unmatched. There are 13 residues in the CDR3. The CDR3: CASSTRDRGRLYV. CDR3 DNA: TGTGCCAGCAGTACCCGGGACAGGGGACGGTTGTACGTC.

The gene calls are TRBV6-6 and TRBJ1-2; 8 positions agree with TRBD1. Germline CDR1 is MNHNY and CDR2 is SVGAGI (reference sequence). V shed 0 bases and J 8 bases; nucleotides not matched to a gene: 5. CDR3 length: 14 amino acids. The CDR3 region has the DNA TGTGCCAGCAGTTACTCGAGGACAGGGACCGGCTACACCTTC. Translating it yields CASSYSRTGTGYTF.

CDR3 in amino acids: CASSLRSSGGTGELFF. CDR3 sequence (DNA): TGTGCCAGCAGCTTAAGGTCTAGCGGGGGTACCGGGGAGCTGTTTTTT. This rearrangement joins TRBV7-3 to TRBJ2-2; 10 nucleotides line up with TRBD2. This CDR3 spans 16 amino acids. The V gene end was trimmed by 1 base and the J gene end by 5 bases; junction bases not matched to a gene: 4. Germline V gene data show CDR1 as SGHTA and CDR2 as FQGTGA. Complete variable domain (other parts from reference TRBV7-3 and TRBJ2-2): GAGVSQTPSNKVTEKGKYVELRCDPISGHTALYWYRQSLGQGPEFLIYFQGTGAADDSGLPNDRFFAVRPEGSVSTLKIQRTERGDSAVYLCASSLRSSGGTGELFFGEGSRLTVL.

CDR3 residues: CATSRRSPTGPGELFF. The CDR3 nucleotides read TGTGCCACCAGCAGACGGTCCCCGACTGGCCCCGGGGAGCTGTTTTTT. This chain connects TRBV15 to TRBJ2-2; D unclear. The V gene's germline CDR1 is LNHNV and CDR2 YYDKDF (reference sequence). Trimming took off 2 bases at V and 6 bases at J, with 16 bases between the two ends. The CDR3 covers 16 residues. Together with reference TRBV15 and TRBJ2-2, the CDR3 gives the full variable domain: DAMVIQNPRYQVTQFGKPVTLSCSQTLNHNVMYWYQQKSSQAPKLLFHYYDKDFNNEADTPDNFQSRRPNTSFCFLDIRSPGLGDTAMYLCATSRRSPTGPGELFFGEGSRLTVL.

For the CDR3, the DNA is TGTGCCAGCAGCCCATCTAGCGGAAAGGGGAATGAGCAGTTCTTC. Translated: CASSPSSGKGNEQFF. V and J are TRBV7-2 and TRBJ2-1; TRBD2 matches at 7 bases. V lost 5 bases, J lost 7 bases, and 11 bases stayed unmatched. Looked up from germline, CDR1 is SGHTA and CDR2 is FQGNSA. CDR3 size: 15 residues.

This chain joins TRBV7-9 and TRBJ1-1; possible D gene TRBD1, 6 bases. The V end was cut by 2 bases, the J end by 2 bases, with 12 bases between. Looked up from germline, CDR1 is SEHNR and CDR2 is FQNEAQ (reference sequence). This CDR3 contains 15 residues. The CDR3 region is CASSLMGAANTEAFF. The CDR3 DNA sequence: TGTGCCAGCAGCTTAATGGGGGCGGCTAACACTGAAGCTTTCTTT. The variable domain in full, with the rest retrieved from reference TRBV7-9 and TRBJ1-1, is DTGVSQNPRHKITKRGQNVTFRCDPISEHNRLYWYRQTLGQGPEFLTYFQNEAQLEKSRLLSDRFSAERPKGSFSTLEIQRTEQGDSAMYLCASSLMGAANTEAFFGQGTRLTVV.

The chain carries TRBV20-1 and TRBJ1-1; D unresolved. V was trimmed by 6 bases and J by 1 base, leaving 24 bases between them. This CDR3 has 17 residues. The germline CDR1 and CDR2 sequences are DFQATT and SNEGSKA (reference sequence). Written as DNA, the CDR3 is TGCAGTGCGAGTACCGCCCTCGGGATGGGGTGGAACACTGAAGCTTTCTTT. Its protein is CSASTALGMGWNTEAFF.

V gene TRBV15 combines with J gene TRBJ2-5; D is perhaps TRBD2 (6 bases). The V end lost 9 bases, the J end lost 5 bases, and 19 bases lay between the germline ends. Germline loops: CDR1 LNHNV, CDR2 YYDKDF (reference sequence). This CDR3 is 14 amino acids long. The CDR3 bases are TGTGCCACGCGGGGCGGGTTTGTTAGCGAGACCCAGTACTTC. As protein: CATRGGFVSETQYF.

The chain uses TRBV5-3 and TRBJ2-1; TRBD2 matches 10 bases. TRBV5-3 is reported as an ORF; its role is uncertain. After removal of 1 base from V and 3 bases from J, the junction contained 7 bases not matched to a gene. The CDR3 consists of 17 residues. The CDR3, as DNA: TGTGCCAGAAGCTTGCCCCGGGGACTAGCGAGCTACAATGAGCAGTTCTTC. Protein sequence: CARSLPRGLASYNEQFF.

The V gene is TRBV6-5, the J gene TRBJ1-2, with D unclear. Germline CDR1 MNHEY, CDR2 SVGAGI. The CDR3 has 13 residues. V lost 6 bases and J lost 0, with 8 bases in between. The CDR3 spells CASRATTNYGYTF. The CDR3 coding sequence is TGTGCCAGCAGGGCAACGACTAACTATGGCTACACCTTC.

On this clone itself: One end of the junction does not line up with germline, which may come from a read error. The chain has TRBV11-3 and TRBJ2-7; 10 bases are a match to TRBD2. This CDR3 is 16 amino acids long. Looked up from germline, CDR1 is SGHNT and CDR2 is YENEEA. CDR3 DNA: TGTGCCAGCAGCTTGGATAGCGGGGGGCCCTCCCACGAGCAGTACTTC. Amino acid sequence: CASSLDSGGPSHEQYF.

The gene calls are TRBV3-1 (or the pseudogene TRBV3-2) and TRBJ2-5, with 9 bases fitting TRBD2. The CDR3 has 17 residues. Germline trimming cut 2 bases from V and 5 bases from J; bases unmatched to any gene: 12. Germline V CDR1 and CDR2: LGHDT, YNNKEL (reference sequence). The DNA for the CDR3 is TGTGCCAGCAGCCAACTACTCGGCGGGAGGGCCAGGGAGACCCAGTACTTC. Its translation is CASSQLLGGRARETQYF.

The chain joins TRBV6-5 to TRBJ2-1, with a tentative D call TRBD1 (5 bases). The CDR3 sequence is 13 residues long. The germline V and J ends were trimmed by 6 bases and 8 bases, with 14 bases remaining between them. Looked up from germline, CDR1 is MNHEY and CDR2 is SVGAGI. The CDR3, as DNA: TGTGCCAGCAGCCCGGACAAAACCCATGAGCAGTTCTTC. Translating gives CASSPDKTHEQFF.

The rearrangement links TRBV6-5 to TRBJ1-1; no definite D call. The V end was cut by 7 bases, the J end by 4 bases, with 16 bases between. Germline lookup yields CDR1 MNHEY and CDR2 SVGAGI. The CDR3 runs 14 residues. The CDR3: CASIPSLRGTEAFF. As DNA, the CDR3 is TGTGCCAGCATCCCCTCTCTCCGGGGCACTGAAGCTTTCTTT.

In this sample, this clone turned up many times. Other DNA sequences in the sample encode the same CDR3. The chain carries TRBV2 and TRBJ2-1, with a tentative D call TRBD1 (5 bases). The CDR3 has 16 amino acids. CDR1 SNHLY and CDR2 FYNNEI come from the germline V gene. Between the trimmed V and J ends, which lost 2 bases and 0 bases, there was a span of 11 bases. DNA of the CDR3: TGTGCCAGCAGTGAAAGGGGTACCAGCTCCTACAATGAGCAGTTCTTC. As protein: CASSERGTSSYNEQFF.

The CDR3 bases are TGTGCCAGCAGCCCCTGGAGAACTAGCGGGAGACCATACGAGCAGTACGTC. It is translated as CASSPWRTSGRPYEQYV. The chain links TRBV3-1 (or the pseudogene TRBV3-2) to TRBJ2-7; 11 bases align to TRBD2. The CDR3 runs 17 residues. With V trimmed by 4 bases and J by 4 bases, 12 bases remained unmatched. Germline V gives CDR1 LGHDT, CDR2 YNNKEL (reference sequence).

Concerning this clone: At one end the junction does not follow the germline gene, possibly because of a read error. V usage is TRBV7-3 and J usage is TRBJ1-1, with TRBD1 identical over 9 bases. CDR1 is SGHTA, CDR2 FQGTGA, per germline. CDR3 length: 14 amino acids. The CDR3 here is CASSVTGGAFEAFF. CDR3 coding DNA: TGTGCCAGCAGCGTAACAGGGGGCGCTTTTGAAGCTTTCTTT.

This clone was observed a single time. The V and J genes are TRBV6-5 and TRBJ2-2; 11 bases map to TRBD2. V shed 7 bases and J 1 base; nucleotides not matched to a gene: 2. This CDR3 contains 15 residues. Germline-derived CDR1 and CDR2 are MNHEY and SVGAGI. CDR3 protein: CASTGLAGNTGELFF. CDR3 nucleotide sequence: TGTGCCAGCACTGGACTAGCGGGGAACACCGGGGAGCTGTTTTTT.

This CDR3 is CASSIRQGAEAFF. The CDR3 nucleotides are TGTGCCAGCAGTATACGACAGGGGGCTGAAGCTTTCTTT. V is TRBV12-3 or TRBV12-4 and J is TRBJ1-1, with 9 positions matching TRBD1. With V trimmed by 5 bases and J by 6 bases, 4 bases remained unmatched. The CDR3 runs 13 residues.

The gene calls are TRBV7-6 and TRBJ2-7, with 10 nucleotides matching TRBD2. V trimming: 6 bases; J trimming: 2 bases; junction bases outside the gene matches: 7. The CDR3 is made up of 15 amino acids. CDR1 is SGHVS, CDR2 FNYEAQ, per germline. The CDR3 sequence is CASSTLSGGPYEQYF. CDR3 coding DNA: TGTGCCAGCAGTACCCTTAGCGGGGGGCCCTACGAGCAGTACTTC.

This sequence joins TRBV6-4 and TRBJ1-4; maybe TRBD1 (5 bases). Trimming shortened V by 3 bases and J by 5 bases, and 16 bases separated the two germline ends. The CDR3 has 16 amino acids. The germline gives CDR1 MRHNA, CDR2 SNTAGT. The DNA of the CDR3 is TGTGCCAGCAGTGAGTGGAAGGGGAGGGAAAATGAAAAACTGTTTTTT. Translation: CASSEWKGRENEKLFF.